These 13 T cell receptor beta chains came from one sample sequenced in a study of cytomegalovirus exposure and HLA in healthy donors. Amplification used 60 Vbeta primers and 13 Jbeta primers. Data came from immunoSEQ multiplex PCR; TCRdb stores just in-frame clones and leaves some out. The sample lists 200,000 to 250,000 clones, about 85% seen once, with 0.2% to 0.25% in the top ten. What was sequenced was PBMCs. These receptors came from a girl aged 2-10 years in good health and CMV-seronegative.

The chain is built from TRBV2 and TRBJ1-3, with 7 bases aligning to TRBD1. The germline gives CDR1 SNHLY, CDR2 FYNNEI. This CDR3 comprises 14 residues. V was pared by 7 bases and J by 4 bases, with 7 bases of the junction left unmatched. CDR3 protein: CASIAQGEGNTIYF. As DNA, the CDR3 is TGTGCCAGCATCGCCCAGGGGGAGGGAAACACCATATATTTT.

V usage is TRBV27 and J usage is TRBJ2-7, with TRBD2 matching over 7 bases. Germline assignment: CDR1 MNHEY and CDR2 SMNVEV (reference sequence). V was clipped by 5 bases and J by 2 bases; unmatched bases: 3. CDR3 length: 13 residues. The CDR3 sequence: CASSAGRAYEQYF. The CDR3 bases are TGTGCCAGCAGTGCAGGGAGGGCCTACGAGCAGTACTTC.

The chain couples TRBV6-5 to TRBJ1-4; 8 bases map to TRBD1. Germline values: CDR1 MNHEY, CDR2 SVGAGI. The CDR3 has 14 amino acids. V lost 6 bases and J lost 9; bases outside the gene matches: 9. The CDR3 DNA follows: TGTGCCAGCAGCTACGGGGACAGGAGGCAAAAACTGTTTTTT. This gives the protein CASSYGDRRQKLFF.

The chain links TRBV9 to TRBJ2-4, with 7 bases aligning to TRBD2. The CDR3 is made up of 14 amino acids. V lost 3 bases and J lost 2; bases outside the gene matches: 2. Germline V gene data show CDR1 as SGDLS and CDR2 as YYNGEE. The CDR3 nucleotides are TGTGCCAGCAGCGCTAGCGGATCCAAAAACATTCAGTACTTC. This codes for CASSASGSKNIQYF.

This clone was counted between two and nine times. The J gene is TRBJ1-3, the V gene TRBV6-5, with a weak D call TRBD1 (5 bases). V was clipped by 5 bases and J by 2 bases, with 10 bases between them. Germline CDR1 reads MNHEY; CDR2 reads SVGAGI. The CDR3 has 14 residues. The CDR3 nucleotides are TGTGCCAGCAGTCAACGGGGGACTGGAAACACCATATATTTT. Its translation: CASSQRGTGNTIYF.

The rearrangement uses TRBV6-1 and TRBJ2-1; TRBD2 matches 8 bases. The V segment lost 4 bases and the J segment 4 bases; nucleotides outside the gene matches: 9. The CDR3 runs 16 residues. The germline CDR1 and CDR2 sequences are MNHNS and SASEGT. CDR3 nucleotides: TGTGCCAGCAGTGCCAGGACTAGCCTTGAATACAATGAGCAGTTCTTC. Its translation is CASSARTSLEYNEQFF.

The chain couples TRBV27 to TRBJ2-3, with D perhaps matching TRBD1 (5 bases). V was clipped by 3 bases and J by 3 bases, with 10 bases between them. The CDR3 loop spans 14 amino acids. Germline V gene lookup returns CDR1 MNHEY and CDR2 SMNVEV (reference sequence). CDR3 coding DNA: TGTGCCAGCAGTTTGGGGCTAGGAACAGATACGCAGTATTTT. Protein: CASSLGLGTDTQYF.

The V and J genes are TRBV18 and TRBJ1-1; 10 positions match TRBD1. Germline-derived CDR1 and CDR2 are KGHSH and LQKENI. This CDR3 region has 16 residues. Losses at the gene ends were 4 bases for V and 4 bases for J; bases not matched to a gene: 9. CDR3 bases: TGTGCCAGCTCACGAAAGACAGGGGGCGATATCACTGAAGCTTTCTTT. Protein sequence: CASSRKTGGDITEAFF.

The rearrangement links TRBV6-6 to TRBJ1-1, with D possibly matching TRBD1 (5 bases). This CDR3 contains 13 residues. The V end lost 3 bases, the J end lost 4 bases, and 9 bases lay between the germline ends. Germline CDR1 and CDR2: MNHNY and SVGAGI (reference sequence). The CDR3 loop is CASSYGGSTEAFF. The CDR3 DNA reads as TGTGCCAGCAGTTATGGGGGGTCCACTGAAGCTTTCTTT.

The CDR3 here is CASSAYRGPSSYEQYF. In nucleotides, the CDR3 is TGCGCCAGCAGCGCCTACAGGGGGCCAAGCTCCTACGAGCAGTACTTC. The rearrangement uses TRBV5-1 and TRBJ2-7, with 9 bases lining up with TRBD1. The germline V gene encodes CDR1 SGHRS and CDR2 YFSETQ. The length of the CDR3 is 16 residues. The J segment lost 0 bases and the V segment lost 4 bases, leaving 8 bases of the junction unmatched.

This chain uses TRBV7-9 with TRBJ1-2; 7 nucleotides align to TRBD1. This CDR3 comprises 14 residues. V gave up 5 bases and J gave up 5 bases; unmatched junction bases: 8. Germline V gives CDR1 SEHNR, CDR2 FQNEAQ (reference sequence). CDR3 sequence: CASSDRAKLYGYTF. The CDR3 bases are TGTGCCAGCAGCGACAGGGCCAAACTTTATGGCTACACCTTC. The full variable domain, completed using reference TRBV7-9 and TRBJ1-2, is DTGVSQNPRHKITKRGQNVTFRCDPISEHNRLYWYRQTLGQGPEFLTYFQNEAQLEKSRLLSDRFSAERPKGSFSTLEIQRTEQGDSAMYLCASSDRAKLYGYTFGSGTRLTVV.

J is TRBJ2-1 and V is TRBV6-5; D perhaps matches TRBD2 (5 bases). The CDR3 runs to 15 residues. Germline V gene lookup returns CDR1 MNHEY and CDR2 SVGAGI. Trimming shortened V by 2 bases and J by 0 bases, and 8 bases separated the two germline ends. The CDR3 spells CASSYRRASYNEQFF. CDR3 DNA: TGTGCCAGCAGTTACAGGCGGGCCTCCTACAATGAGCAGTTCTTC.

This chain joins TRBV7-8 and TRBJ1-1; 9 bases line up with TRBD1. V gave up 4 bases and J gave up 4 bases; unmatched junction bases: 1. The CDR3 length is 13 residues. CDR1 and CDR2 (germline): SGHVS, FQNEAQ. The CDR3 loop reads CASSSDRGTEAFF. The CDR3 coding sequence is TGTGCCAGCAGCTCGGACAGGGGCACTGAAGCTTTCTTT.